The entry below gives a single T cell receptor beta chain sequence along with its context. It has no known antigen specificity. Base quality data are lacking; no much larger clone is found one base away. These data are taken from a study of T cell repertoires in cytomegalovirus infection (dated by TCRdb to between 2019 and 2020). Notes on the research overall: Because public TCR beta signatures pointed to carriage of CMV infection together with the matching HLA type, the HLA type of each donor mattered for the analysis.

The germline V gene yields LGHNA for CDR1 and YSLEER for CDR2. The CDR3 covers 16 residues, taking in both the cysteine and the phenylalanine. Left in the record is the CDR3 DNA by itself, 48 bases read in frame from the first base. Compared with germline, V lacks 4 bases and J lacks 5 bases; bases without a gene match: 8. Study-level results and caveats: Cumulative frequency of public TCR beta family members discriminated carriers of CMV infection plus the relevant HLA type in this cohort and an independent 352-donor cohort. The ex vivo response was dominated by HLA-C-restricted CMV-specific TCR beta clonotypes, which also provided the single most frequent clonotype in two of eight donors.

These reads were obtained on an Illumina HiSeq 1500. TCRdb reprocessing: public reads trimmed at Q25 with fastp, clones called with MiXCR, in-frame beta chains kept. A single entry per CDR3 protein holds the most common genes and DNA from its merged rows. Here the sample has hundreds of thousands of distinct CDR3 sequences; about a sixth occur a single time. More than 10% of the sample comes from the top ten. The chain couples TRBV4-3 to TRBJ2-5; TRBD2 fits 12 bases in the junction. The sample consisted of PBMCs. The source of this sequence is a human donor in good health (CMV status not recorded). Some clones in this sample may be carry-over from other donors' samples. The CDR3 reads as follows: CASSPGTSGSGETQYF. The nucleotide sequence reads TGCGCCAGCAGCCCTGGGACTAGCGGGTCGGGGGAGACCCAGTACTTC.